What follows is one T cell receptor (beta chain) and its context. This clone was seen just once. The antigen it recognizes is unknown. The sample holds no much larger clone one base away, and base qualities are not on file. Donors were healthy HIV-negative adults with no recently reported acute infections or vaccinations. All donors were Caucasian adults living in Nashville, Tennessee, USA. CD4+ T cells were enriched by magnetic negative selection; naive cells were then positively selected on CD45RA, and the negative fraction formed the memory subset. Blood was collected by leukapheresis, and PBMCs were isolated by Ficoll-Histopaque density gradient centrifugation and then cryopreserved in liquid nitrogen vapor phase. Analytical flow cytometry was used to check the purity and quantity of each magnetically sorted T cell population. Genomic DNA was isolated from every sorted fraction and measured by UV absorbance on a Nanodrop 2000c.

Measured from the cysteine to the phenylalanine, the CDR3 is 15 residues long. Only CDR3 DNA is held: 45 bases, read in frame from base 1. V loses 6 bases of germline sequence and J loses 6 bases, and the interval between the two ends is 18 bases. CDR1 is given as MDHEN and CDR2 as SYDVKM, both from the germline V gene. Using the deep immunoSEQ assay, TCR CDR3 regions were amplified from genomic DNA by multiplex PCR. For each cell subset, the extracted genomic DNA was distributed evenly across all wells of several immunoSEQ 96-well plates, and each plate served as one replicate. For sorted subsets, each replicate PCR was loaded with roughly 0.2 ug genomic DNA, equivalent to about 30,000 T cell genomes. Purified libraries were measured with a Qubit 3.0 fluorometer, size-checked on a Bioanalyzer 2100, and measured again with the KAPA Library Quantification kit. Each immunoSEQ 96-well plate was sequenced on its own single-read 150-cycle Illumina NextSeq 550 flow cell. The study's own analysis went as follows. Because only junctional sequences without quality scores were contained in the immunoSEQ output, filtering matching that applied to full-length reads could not be performed. Sequences were annotated with PyIR, a Python wrapper for IgBLAST v1.9, and V/J genes and CDR3 were assigned using IMGT germline references. Any read was removed if the V/J assignment was weak (E-value above 1e-6), the CDR3 was missing, or the read contained stop codons, out-of-frame junctions, or ambiguous translated residues. A V3J clonotype was defined by an identical inferred V gene, J gene, and CDR3 amino acid sequence. To compute the percentage overlap between repertoires, the number of shared unique clonotypes was divided by the size of the smaller repertoire. Repertoire richness was assessed with RTK rarefaction, the Chao1 estimator, and Recon v2.1 estimates of unobserved clonotypes. Generation probabilities were computed with OLGA for all TCRbeta clonotypes obtained by the gDNA method from several donors. Here the immuneACCESS table is served through TCRdb, limited to in-frame sequences with V and J called. Missing clones are a known gap in these copies; in checked studies unresolved V genes cover under half, and the rest lacks a known reason. The V and J calls and clone size were taken over from that table, and D and trimming were inferred from the DNA. Present in this sample are approximately 2.4 million clones, around 95% of which were seen just once. The ten largest clones add up to approximately 0.13% of the sample.

This specimen comes from a study of shared clonotypes between healthy human individuals (dated by TCRdb to the early 2020s). The study in broad terms: The cohort included three men and two women between 18 and 49 years of age. Per donor, three plates each were used for CD4 naive and CD4 memory, two for CD8 naive, and one for CD8 memory. Between about 0.85 and 9.5 billion PBMCs per donor were obtained by leukapheresis. To estimate repertoire size and how much clonotype sharing occurs between individuals, the study deeply sequenced the blood TCR repertoires of five healthy adults. To increase sequencing depth and limit assay-specific biases, different laboratories used diverse techniques to prepare libraries and sequence TCR repertoires. Study-level results and caveats: Because the study included a small number of donors, the genetic and exposure-history diversity represented was limited. Higher generation probabilities were observed for clonotypes shared by all four sorted-subset donors than for non-shared clonotypes. Estimated clonotype richness was generally larger for naive than for memory subsets. Sampling was limited to blood, and TCR repertoires in tissue likely differ from TCR repertoires in blood. When several donors were compared, the shared fraction of clonotypes was about 5% for naive CD4, 3% to 4% for naive CD8, 2.3% for memory CD4, and less than 0.45% for memory CD8. Pairwise subsampling led to the expectation that sequencing depth would affect the degree of clonotype sharing among donors. Rarefaction of sorted-subset datasets indicated incomplete sequencing despite the large sequencing depth.

The chain links TRBV28 with TRBJ1-5, with a weak D call of TRBD1 (6 bases match). Sequencing was done on a sample of naive CD4+ T cells sorted from blood. Read against the paper, the sample's cell subset or site label means: CD45RA+ positively selected. The receptor's source is a man between 18 and 35 years old in good health. This receptor carries the CDR3 CASSSGGAISQPQHF. The nucleotide sequence is TGTGCCAGCAGCTCTGGGGGGGCCATTAGTCAGCCCCAGCATTTT.